These 8 T cell receptor beta chains were sequenced from one sample in a study of blood T cells in healthy people across ages. The authors ran a second PCR of about 6 to 11 cycles using a sample-barcoded 5' primer and a J-beta primer mix. Each CDR3 protein gets one entry after TCRdb re-called the 5' RACE reads with MiXCR. The table shows 720,000 or so distinct CDR3 sequences, with 40% to 45% occurring only once. The material sequenced was blood. These receptor sequences come from an elderly man in good health.

This clonotype was found a few times. The chain carries TRBV11-2 and TRBJ1-6, with TRBD1 matching over 7 bases. Germline V gene data show CDR1 as SGHAT and CDR2 as FQNNGV. The CDR3 consists of 15 residues. V was clipped by 4 bases and J by 3 bases; unmatched bases: 3. The CDR3 spells CASSSGQLYNSPLHF. The CDR3 DNA follows: TGTGCCAGCAGCTCGGGACAGCTCTATAATTCACCCCTCCACTTT.

This clonotype was seen a few times. A much larger clonotype is one base distant, so this may be a read error. The chain employs TRBV27 and TRBJ2-5; D tentatively fits TRBD1 or TRBD2 (5 bases each). The CDR3 sequence is 10 residues long. The germline CDR1 and CDR2 sequences are MNHEY and SMNVEV (reference sequence). V shed 5 bases and J shed 12 bases, with 10 bases lying between them. The CDR3 bases are TGTGCCAGCAGTACAAGAGGGGAGTACTTC. This sequence encodes CASSTRGEYF.

This clonotype turned up a few times. V usage is TRBV10-3 and J usage is TRBJ2-1; a possible D gene is TRBD1 (6 bases). The CDR3 covers 17 residues. Trimming took 0 bases from V and 10 from J, leaving 22 bases between them. Per germline, CDR1 ENHRY and CDR2 SYGVKD. In DNA, the CDR3 is TGTGCCATCAGTGAGTCGATGGGGGACAAAGACTCGCGAGAGCAGTTCTTC. Translating gives CAISESMGDKDSREQFF.

The chain recombines TRBV19 with TRBJ1-2; 7 bases agree with TRBD1. The germline gives CDR1 LNHDA, CDR2 SQIVND (reference sequence). The CDR3 runs to 13 residues. The V segment lost 7 bases and the J segment 2 bases; nucleotides outside the gene matches: 4. The CDR3 region has the DNA TGTGCCAGTAAATCACAGGGGAACTATGGCTACACCTTC. It specifies CASKSQGNYGYTF.

About this clonotype itself: A much larger clone differs from this one at a single base, so this may be a read error. The rearrangement uses TRBV7-2 and TRBJ2-6, with D hard to call. Trimming stripped 3 bases from V and 6 bases from J, with 12 bases between. CDR3 length: 15 residues. The germline gives CDR1 SGHTA, CDR2 FQGNSA. In DNA form, the CDR3 reads TGTGCCAGCAGCTTTGGGCCTACATCGGCCAACGTCCTGACTTTC. It encodes CASSFGPTSANVLTF.

This clonotype was counted a few times. J is TRBJ1-1 and V is TRBV7-2, with no clear D. Trimming stripped 1 base from V and 0 bases from J, with 6 bases between. The CDR3 sequence is 14 residues long. CDR1 is SGHTA, CDR2 FQGNSA, per germline. The CDR3 bases are TGTGCCAGCAGCTTAGGGTCCCTGAACACTGAAGCTTTCTTT. It yields the protein CASSLGSLNTEAFF.

This clonotype was detected many times. This chain joins TRBV3-1 and TRBJ2-3, with D maybe TRBD2 (7 bases). The V gene's germline CDR1 is LGHDT and CDR2 YNNKEL (reference sequence). This CDR3 has 15 amino acids. V was shortened by 7 bases and J by 7 bases, with 21 bases between the two germline ends. In DNA form, the CDR3 reads TGTGCCAGCATCCTACGAGAGGGGGGGCCTTATACGCAGTATTTT. Translating gives CASILREGGPYTQYF.

This clonotype has just one count. A read error may produce the germline difference seen at one junction end. The V gene is TRBV15, the J gene TRBJ2-1, with 7 bases fitting TRBD1. Germline values: CDR1 LNHNV, CDR2 YYDKDF (reference sequence). The CDR3 totals 16 residues. CDR3 amino acids: CATSRESGQADNERFF. CDR3 DNA sequence: TGTGCCACCAGCAGAGAATCAGGACAGGCGGACAATGAGCGGTTCTTC.